Reported below is one TCR beta chain. These data originate in a study of monozygotic twins with inflammatory bowel disease. Using the 5' RACE reads, TCRdb records one entry per CDR3 protein without DNA. This sample's table has around 97,000 distinct CDR3 sequences. The CDR3 extends over 15 amino acids. The clonotype originates from a human donor with ulcerative colitis or Crohn's disease, or a healthy co-twin of an affected twin (not recorded which). The material sequenced was blood. V gene TRBV12-3 or TRBV12-4 combines with J gene TRBJ1-2; TCRdb reports TRBD1, a call that lacks DNA to check it against. This CDR3 reads CASRPLGPLGNGYTF.